Listed below are T cell receptor beta chains from one sample, sequenced in a study of technical replicates of blood from a handful of donors. Profiling relied on immunoSEQ multiplex PCR, and the TCRdb table lists in-frame clones only, not all of them. The top ten clones hold 0.18% of a sample with under 85,000 clones, around 97% of them seen once. The specimen sequenced was T cells isolated from PBMCs. Source of these receptors: a human donor in good health. Both conserved end residues are part of each CDR3. The D gene is left open where the match is weak. Some rows mark clone size as missing; the rest say once, few, many or name a class of expanded clone.

.	.	TRBV5-1	TRBJ2-7	TGCGCCAGCATCCTACCCCAGGGGGAGGCATACGAGCAGTACTTC	CASILPQGEAYEQYF
TRBD2	.	TRBV6-5	TRBJ2-1	TGTGCCAGCAGTTACGCGGGGGGGCCGGGGAATGAGCAGTTCTTC	CASSYAGGPGNEQFF
.	.	TRBV12-2	TRBJ1-3	TGTGCAAGTCGCTTAAGGGCGGGCCTCTCTGGAAACACCATATATTTT	CASRLRAGLSGNTIYF
TRBD2	.	TRBV4-1	TRBJ2-2	TGCGCCAGCAGCCCACTAGCGGGAGAGGCCACCGGGGAGCTGTTTTTT	CASSPLAGEATGELFF
.	.	TRBV29-1	TRBJ1-1	TGCAGCGTTGCGGCGGGGAACACTGAAGCTTTCTTT	CSVAAGNTEAFF
TRBD1	.	TRBV30	TRBJ1-1	TGTGCCTGGAGTGTACAGGGGGGGTCGGGGAGGGAAGCTTTCTTT	CAWSVQGGSGREAFF
.	.	TRBV27	TRBJ2-2	TGTGCCAGCAGTTTCGACAGGAGCACCGGGGAGCTGTTTTTT	CASSFDRSTGELFF
TRBD1	.	TRBV10-3	TRBJ1-3	TGTGCCATCAGCCCGACAGGGGGAAACACCATATATTTT	CAISPTGGNTIYF
.	.	TRBV4-1	TRBJ2-2	TGCGCCAGCAGCCCCCGTCAGGGTGAGTTCGCCGGGGAGCTGTTTTTT	CASSPRQGEFAGELFF
.	.	TRBV19	TRBJ1-4	TGTGCCAGTAGTGTCCACGGTGATGAAAAACTGTTTTTT	CASSVHGDEKLFF
.	.	TRBV15	TRBJ2-1	TGTGCCACCAGCGGGCGGGTGGAACTCCCGAGCTCCTACAATGAGCAGTTCTTC	CATSGRVELPSSYNEQFF
.	.	TRBV6-6	TRBJ1-6	TGTGCCAGCAGTTACTCGACGGGGGCCTATAATTCACCCCTCCACTTT	CASSYSTGAYNSPLHF
TRBD2	.	TRBV4-1	TRBJ2-3	TGCGCCAGCAGCTCAAGAGGAGGACTAGCGGGGGCCCTACTTAGCACAGATACGCAGTATTTT	CASSSRGGLAGALLSTDTQYF
TRBD1	.	TRBV14	TRBJ1-2	TGTGCCAGCAGCCAAGTTGGGACAGATGGCTACACCTTC	CASSQVGTDGYTF
.	.	TRBV29-1	TRBJ2-2	TGCAGCGTTGAAGATCCGGACTCCCCGAACACCGGGGAGCTGTTTTTT	CSVEDPDSPNTGELFF
.	.	TRBV28	TRBJ1-3	TGTGCCACAAGGGGGGGCCAGGGAAACACCATATATTTT	CATRGGQGNTIYF
.	.	TRBV7-8	TRBJ2-5	TGTGCCAGCAGCTTACACGAGCGCCTCCAAGAGACCCAGTACTTC	CASSLHERLQETQYF
TRBD2	.	TRBV28	TRBJ2-7	TGTGCCACCTTAGCGGGAGGATCTTACGAGCAGTACTTC	CATLAGGSYEQYF
.	.	TRBV5-6	TRBJ2-5	TGTGCCAGCAGCTTGAGGGCAAAGGGGTATGAAGAGACCCAGTACTTC	CASSLRAKGYEETQYF
TRBD1	.	TRBV15	TRBJ1-5	TGTGCCACCAGCACCCCGGGACAGGGCCGTGATCAGCCCCAGCATTTT	CATSTPGQGRDQPQHF
TRBD2	.	TRBV7-9	TRBJ2-7	TGTGCCAGCAGCATACCCCCCGGGACTAGCGGGAGCTACGAGCAGTACTTC	CASSIPPGTSGSYEQYF
.	once	TRBV18	TRBJ1-1	TGTGCCAGCTCACCACAGGTTGGGCGACCTGAAGCTTTCTTT	CASSPQVGRPEAFF
.	.	TRBV5-1	TRBJ1-1	TGCGCCAGCAGCTTCTCGGGGGGGGACACTGAAGCTTTCTTT	CASSFSGGDTEAFF
.	few	TRBV19	TRBJ1-5	TGTGCCAGCAATCCACTAGGTTTGGGTCAGCCCCAGCATTTT	CASNPLGLGQPQHF
.	.	TRBV7-9	TRBJ1-2	TGTGCCAGCAGCTTGGGTCTCGGGAGTCCCTATGGCTACACCTTC	CASSLGLGSPYGYTF